A selection of T cell receptor beta chains follows, all from one sample in a study of T-cell memory formation after mild COVID-19. TCRdb used MiXCR to reprocess the 5' RACE reads, holding one entry per CDR3 protein. The table includes under 550,000 distinct CDR3 sequences, 15% to 20% detected once. The specimen was PBMCs or a T cell subset sorted from them (not recorded which). The receptors come from a man aged 18 to 30 who had mild COVID-19 (a few samples of this study predate the infection). Cell type and time point are not known. CDR3s include the opening cysteine and the closing phenylalanine or tryptophan. The D gene is left open where the match is weak. The size entry is marked missing in some rows and otherwise reads once, few, many or a size class.

v_call	d_call	j_call	clone_size	cdr3_nt	cdr3_aa
TRBV2	-	TRBJ2-2	-	TGTGCCAGCAGTGTGGACAGAATCAACACCGGGGAGCTGTTTTTT	CASSVDRINTGELFF
TRBV12-3/TRBV12-4	-	TRBJ1-5	few	TGTGCCAGCAGTTTTCAAGGAGAAAATCAGCCCCAGCATTTT	CASSFQGENQPQHF
TRBV6-5	TRBD2	TRBJ2-7	-	TGTGCCAGCAGGCGCGGGGGCGAGCAGTACTTC	CASRRGGEQYF
TRBV7-6	TRBD1	TRBJ1-2	-	TGTGCCAGCAGCCCCCTCACAGGGGTGTCCAACTATGGCTACACCTTC	CASSPLTGVSNYGYTF
TRBV7-9	-	TRBJ2-2	-	TGTGCCAGCAGCTTAAGACGGCAGGTCACCGGGGAGCTGTTTTTT	CASSLRRQVTGELFF
TRBV4-1	-	TRBJ2-7	few	TGCGCCAGCAGCCAGCCCCTGGGTCAGCGGTACTTC	CASSQPLGQRYF
TRBV7-2	-	TRBJ2-7	few	TGTGCCAGCAGAGGGGGCGGGGGCTACGAGCAGTACTTC	CASRGGGGYEQYF
TRBV7-2	-	TRBJ1-1	few	TGTGCCAGCAGCTTACCAACGAACACTGAAGCTTTCTTT	CASSLPTNTEAFF
TRBV11-3	-	TRBJ2-2	-	TGTGCCAGCAGCCCTTGGGGCACCGGGGAGCTGTTTTTT	CASSPWGTGELFF
TRBV6-4	-	TRBJ2-2	many	TGTGCCAGCAGTGACAGGGGAGACACCGGGGAGCTGTTTTTT	CASSDRGDTGELFF
TRBV7-2	-	TRBJ2-5	few	TGTGCCAGCAGCTTAGAGCATGCCTCTGGGGAGACCCAGTACTTC	CASSLEHASGETQYF
TRBV7-9	-	TRBJ1-2	few	TGTGCCAGCAGCAGAGGGGCCCCTTCTGGCTACACCTTC	CASSRGAPSGYTF
TRBV12-3/TRBV12-4	-	TRBJ1-2	-	TGTGCCAGCAGGCAAAGACAACGGGATTTATATGGCTACACCTTC	CASRQRQRDLYGYTF
TRBV7-2	-	TRBJ2-5	many	TGTGCCAGCAGCTCTTCGACAGACGGAGAGACCCAGTACTTC	CASSSSTDGETQYF
TRBV11-3	TRBD2	TRBJ2-1	few	TGTGCCAGCAGCTCCGCGGGGGGAAAATCCCGCAATGAGCAGTTCTTC	CASSSAGGKSRNEQFF
TRBV5-1	TRBD1	TRBJ2-1	few	TGCGCCAGCAAAACGGGACAGGGAATCAATGAGCAGTTCTTC	CASKTGQGINEQFF
TRBV24-1	-	TRBJ2-1	-	TGTGCCACGGAGAGGGAATCCTACAATGAGCAGTTCTTC	CATERESYNEQFF
TRBV10-3	TRBD1	TRBJ1-1	-	TGTGCCATCAGGACAGGGGGAAACACTGAAGCTTTCTTT	CAIRTGGNTEAFF
TRBV5-1	-	TRBJ2-1	few	TGCGCCAGCAGCGCCTGGGGGGCCAATGAGCAGTTCTTC	CASSAWGANEQFF
TRBV5-1	-	TRBJ2-5	once	TGCGCCAGCAGCCCCCCCGTAGCAGGGGGGACCGGAGAGACCCAGTACTTC	CASSPPVAGGTGETQYF
TRBV15	-	TRBJ2-1	-	TGTGCCACCAGCAGGGAGGGGGGCAATGAGCAGTTCTTC	CATSREGGNEQFF
TRBV7-8	TRBD2	TRBJ2-5	-	TGTGCCAGCAGCTTAGCGAGACTAGCGGGGCAAGAGACCCAGTACTTC	CASSLARLAGQETQYF
TRBV5-1	-	TRBJ2-5	-	TGCGCCAGCACTATAACAGGGTCCGGAGAGACCCAGTACTTC	CASTITGSGETQYF
TRBV11-2	TRBD2	TRBJ2-5	few	TGTGCCAGCAGCTTAGTCCGCGGGGGTCAAGAGACCCAGTACTTC	CASSLVRGGQETQYF
TRBV29-1	TRBD1	TRBJ1-2	few	TGCAGCGTCGGGCAGACAGGGTTCGGCTACACCTTC	CSVGQTGFGYTF
TRBV28	-	TRBJ2-5	few	TGTGCCAGCAGTTTATCCCCGGGCCTAGGGGGGTTGGCAGAGACCCAGTACTTC	CASSLSPGLGGLAETQYF
TRBV12-3/TRBV12-4	TRBD2	TRBJ2-2	-	TGTGCCAGCAGTCAGCCTAGCGGGGGGAATGAAGCCGGGGAGCTGTTTTTT	CASSQPSGGNEAGELFF
TRBV20-1	-	TRBJ1-5	few	TGCAGTGCCCCGACAGCTAATCAGCCCCAGCATTTT	CSAPTANQPQHF
TRBV7-9	-	TRBJ1-1	-	TGTGCCAGCAGCCTCCAGACATTGGGCACTGAAGCTTTCTTT	CASSLQTLGTEAFF
TRBV12-3/TRBV12-4	-	TRBJ2-1	few	TGTGCCAGCAGTCGGGAAAGGGAACATGAGCAGTTCTTC	CASSREREHEQFF
TRBV6-4	-	TRBJ1-2	few	TGTGCCAGCAGTGCGGACGGGGGTTGGTATGGCTACACCTTC	CASSADGGWYGYTF
TRBV9	TRBD2	TRBJ2-3	many	TGTGCCAGCAGCGTAGCGGGTAGCGGGGGGGCCGCAGATACGCAGTATTTT	CASSVAGSGGAADTQYF
TRBV20-1	-	TRBJ2-3	-	TGCAGTGCCCGCCGGGGCTTATGGAAGTATTTT	CSARRGLWKYF
TRBV27	-	TRBJ2-3	-	TGTGCCAGCAGTTTTAGAACAGTACCTGTGGGGGATACGCAGTATTTT	CASSFRTVPVGDTQYF
TRBV6-6	TRBD1	TRBJ2-7	-	TGTGCCAGCAGTTGGCCGGGACAGCCCTACGAGCAGTACTTC	CASSWPGQPYEQYF
TRBV20-1	TRBD1	TRBJ2-2	few	TGCAGAGCCCGGGACAGCCTAAACACCGGGGAGCTGTTTTTT	CRARDSLNTGELFF
TRBV4-1	TRBD1	TRBJ2-2	-	TGCGCCAGCAGCCATGCTCGACAGGGGGCCACCGGGGAGCTGTTTTTT	CASSHARQGATGELFF
TRBV7-9	-	TRBJ2-5	-	TGTGCCAGCACCCTAAGAGGGGCTAGCGATCATCAAGAGACCCAGTACTTC	CASTLRGASDHQETQYF
TRBV18	-	TRBJ1-1	few	TGTGCCAGCTCACCAACGGGGCCAGGACCTATGAACACTGAAGCTTTCTTT	CASSPTGPGPMNTEAFF
TRBV7-2	-	TRBJ1-2	few	TGTGCCAGCAGCTTATCAGGAAGCGGGGGTTCTGGTTATGGCTACACCTTC	CASSLSGSGGSGYGYTF
TRBV3-1	TRBD1	TRBJ2-7	-	TGTGCCAGCAGCCTACGGACAGGGGAGTGGGGGCAGTACTTC	CASSLRTGEWGQYF
TRBV11-2	-	TRBJ2-3	-	TGTGCCAGCGGAATGGAGGGAGATACGCAGTATTTT	CASGMEGDTQYF
TRBV4-1	-	TRBJ1-4	few	TGCGCCAGCAGCCAAGATGTCTCAATTCGTGGAGCAACTAATGAAAAACTGTTTTTT	CASSQDVSIRGATNEKLFF
TRBV7-6	TRBD2	TRBJ2-1	-	TGTGCCAGCAGCGTAACTAGCGGGGGAAACAATGAGCAGTTCTTC	CASSVTSGGNNEQFF
TRBV24-1	-	TRBJ2-1	-	TGTGCCACCAGTGATTTTGGGGAGAGCTCCTACAATGAGCAGTTCTTC	CATSDFGESSYNEQFF
TRBV12-3/TRBV12-4	-	TRBJ1-1	-	TGTGCCAGCAGTTTACAGGGGATTCTGAACACTGAAGCTTTCTTT	CASSLQGILNTEAFF
TRBV28	TRBD2	TRBJ2-3	many	TGTGCCAGCACTACCTCCCCTAGCGGGGGGGTCCGAGGGCAGTATTTT	CASTTSPSGGVRGQYF
TRBV27	TRBD1	TRBJ2-3	few	TGTGCCAGCAGTACGACCGGGACAGGGGGTACAGATACGCAGTATTTT	CASSTTGTGGTDTQYF
TRBV12-3/TRBV12-4	-	TRBJ1-1	-	TGTGCCAGCAGTCCCTGGACAGCGGGGACTGAAGCTTTCTTT	CASSPWTAGTEAFF
TRBV5-1	-	TRBJ2-1	-	TGCGCCAGCAGCACGGCCCCCTCTGCGGGCAATGAGCAGTTCTTC	CASSTAPSAGNEQFF
TRBV4-3	-	TRBJ1-6	few	TGCGCCAGCAGCCAAAATAGGGGGAGTGAAGCTCACTTT	CASSQNRGSEAHF
TRBV7-2	TRBD1	TRBJ2-2	-	TGTGCCAGCAGCTCGGGACAGACGAACACCGGGGAGCTGTTTTTT	CASSSGQTNTGELFF
TRBV4-3	TRBD1	TRBJ2-3	-	TGCGCCAGCAGCCAACTTACCGGGACAGGGGTCACAGATACGCAGTATTTT	CASSQLTGTGVTDTQYF
TRBV7-9	-	TRBJ1-1	-	TGTGCCAGCAGCTATCCCGCTAACACTGAAGCTTTCTTT	CASSYPANTEAFF
TRBV5-1	TRBD1	TRBJ1-1	few	TGCGCCAGCAGCTCCCCGACAGGGATGAACACTGAAGCTTTCTTT	CASSSPTGMNTEAFF
TRBV14	-	TRBJ1-2	-	TGTGCCAGCAGAGGTTTCTATCTGGAAGGGGCGCGTAGGGGCTACACCTTC	CASRGFYLEGARRGYTF
TRBV4-1	-	TRBJ1-4	few	TGCGCCAGCAGCGGTCAAGCCGCCCCGTGGGGGCCTAATGAAAAACTGTTTTTT	CASSGQAAPWGPNEKLFF
TRBV11-2	-	TRBJ2-3	-	TGTGCCAGCAGCTCACTGAGGGGACAAACCACAGATACGCAGTATTTT	CASSSLRGQTTDTQYF
TRBV5-1	-	TRBJ1-2	few	TGCGCCAGCAGCCCGGGAGGGGACGGTCAGGGCTACACCTTC	CASSPGGDGQGYTF
TRBV7-2	-	TRBJ1-5	-	TGTGCCAGCAGCGTTTACAATCAGCCCCAGCATTTT	CASSVYNQPQHF